The rows below give T cell receptor beta chains drawn from one sample of a study of cytomegalovirus exposure and HLA in healthy donors. The table came from immunoSEQ multiplex PCR; TCRdb's copy has only in-frame clones and leaves some out. The sample includes roughly 100,000 clones, 77% of them seen just once. The sample taken for sequencing was PBMCs. The receptors were gathered from a woman aged 40-49 years in good health and CMV-seronegative. Both conserved end residues are part of each CDR3. The D gene is left open where the match is weak. Clone sizes are given selectively: once, few, many, or a class where the clone is expanded.

length: 18
size: .
J: TRBJ1-5
D: TRBD1
V: TRBV19
DNA: TGTGCCAGTAGTACCACGACAGGGACGGTAATCCTCAATCAGCCCCAGCATTTT
CDR3: CASSTTTGTVILNQPQHF

length: 14
size: .
J: TRBJ1-3
D: TRBD1
V: TRBV4-3
DNA: TGCGCCAGCAGCCAAGAGGACAGGGGAAACACCATATATTTT
CDR3: CASSQEDRGNTIYF

length: 13
size: .
J: TRBJ2-5
D: .
V: TRBV5-1
DNA: TGCGCCAGCAGATTAGGGACTCAAGAGACCCAGTACTTC
CDR3: CASRLGTQETQYF

length: 18
size: few
J: TRBJ1-1
D: .
V: TRBV5-5
DNA: TGTGCCAGCAGCTTGGGGGGCAGGGTGGGTTCATCGGTCACTGAAGCTTTCTTT
CDR3: CASSLGGRVGSSVTEAFF

length: 15
size: .
J: TRBJ2-7
D: .
V: TRBV4-1
DNA: TGCGCCAGCAGCCAAGATCCTCCTAGCAGATACGAGCAGTACTTC
CDR3: CASSQDPPSRYEQYF

length: 14
size: few
J: TRBJ2-3
D: TRBD1
V: TRBV2
DNA: TGTGCCAGCACCTTTTCGACAGGGTTGGATACGCAGTATTTT
CDR3: CASTFSTGLDTQYF

length: 16
size: .
J: TRBJ1-2
D: TRBD1
V: TRBV13
DNA: TGTGCCAGCAGCCCCTTGCCGACAGGGGGGAACTATGGCTACACCTTC
CDR3: CASSPLPTGGNYGYTF

length: 14
size: .
J: TRBJ1-2
D: .
V: TRBV6-5
DNA: TGTGCCAGCAGTTACTCGCCCGACAAGATTGGCTACACCTTC
CDR3: CASSYSPDKIGYTF

length: 15
size: .
J: TRBJ2-3
D: TRBD2
V: TRBV6-1
DNA: TGTGCCAGCAGGTCACTAGCGGGGGGTCCAGATACGCAGTATTTT
CDR3: CASRSLAGGPDTQYF

length: 13
size: .
J: TRBJ1-2
D: .
V: TRBV4-1
DNA: TGCGCCAGCAGCGGGGGGGACAACTATGGCTACACCTTC
CDR3: CASSGGDNYGYTF

length: 15
size: once
J: TRBJ1-5
D: .
V: TRBV5-1
DNA: TGCGCCAGCAGCTTGACAGGGATGAGCAATCAGCCCCAGCATTTT
CDR3: CASSLTGMSNQPQHF

length: 13
size: .
J: TRBJ2-5
D: TRBD1
V: TRBV29-1
DNA: TGCAGCGTCGGGACAGCAGCAAGTGGGACCCAGTACTTC
CDR3: CSVGTAASGTQYF

length: 16
size: .
J: TRBJ1-4
D: .
V: TRBV7-9
DNA: TGTGCCAGCAGCTTAGACGGTTCGGGGAGCTATGAAAAACTGTTTTTT
CDR3: CASSLDGSGSYEKLFF

length: 14
size: .
J: TRBJ1-1
D: TRBD1
V: TRBV7-3
DNA: TGTGCCAGCAGCTCCGGGACAGGGGGCACTGAAGCTTTCTTT
CDR3: CASSSGTGGTEAFF

length: 16
size: once
J: TRBJ1-1
D: TRBD1
V: TRBV16
DNA: TGTGCCAGCAGCCAATCCTTGGGACAGCTAAACACTGAAGCTTTCTTT
CDR3: CASSQSLGQLNTEAFF

length: 15
size: .
J: TRBJ1-1
D: TRBD1
V: TRBV7-6
DNA: TGTGCCAGCAGCTTAGGGACAGGGGTTTCCACTGAAGCTTTCTTT
CDR3: CASSLGTGVSTEAFF

length: 18
size: .
J: TRBJ1-6
D: TRBD1
V: TRBV6-1
DNA: TGTGCCAGCAGTGAAATAATTACAGGGGGCTCCTATAATTCACCCCTCCACTTT
CDR3: CASSEIITGGSYNSPLHF

length: 15
size: .
J: TRBJ1-2
D: .
V: TRBV7-2
DNA: TGTGCCAGCAGCTTAGGGAGCGGGTGGGACTATGGCTACACCTTC
CDR3: CASSLGSGWDYGYTF

length: 13
size: .
J: TRBJ2-1
D: TRBD2
V: TRBV6-4
DNA: TGTGCCAGCAGCCTTACTAGCGAGAATGAGCAGTTCTTC
CDR3: CASSLTSENEQFF

length: 13
size: .
J: TRBJ1-1
D: TRBD1
V: TRBV30
DNA: TGTGCCTGGGAGGGACAGATGAACACTGAAGCTTTCTTT
CDR3: CAWEGQMNTEAFF

length: 15
size: .
J: TRBJ1-1
D: .
V: TRBV4-1
DNA: TGCGCCAGCAGCCCCGGACCCACAGGGAACTCTGAAGCTTTCTTT
CDR3: CASSPGPTGNSEAFF

length: 16
size: .
J: TRBJ2-5
D: TRBD2
V: TRBV5-5
DNA: TGTGCCAGCAGCTTGATTCAAGCGGGGGGGCCTCAGACCCAGTACTTC
CDR3: CASSLIQAGGPQTQYF

length: 16
size: .
J: TRBJ2-7
D: TRBD2
V: TRBV4-1
DNA: TGCGCCAGCAGACTCGATAGCGGGGGGGCTAGTTACGAGCAGTACTTC
CDR3: CASRLDSGGASYEQYF

length: 14
size: .
J: TRBJ1-1
D: .
V: TRBV12-5
DNA: TGTGCTAGTGGTCAGGGCGCAACCAACACTGAAGCTTTCTTT
CDR3: CASGQGATNTEAFF

length: 15
size: .
J: TRBJ2-5
D: .
V: TRBV7-8
DNA: TGTGCCAGCAGCCCGGGACAAGCAAGAGAGGGGGCCCAGTACTTC
CDR3: CASSPGQAREGAQYF

length: 15
size: .
J: TRBJ1-5
D: TRBD1
V: TRBV7-2
DNA: TGTGCCAGCAGCCGAAGATCAGGGGGGAGTCAGCCCCAGCATTTT
CDR3: CASSRRSGGSQPQHF

length: 15
size: .
J: TRBJ2-2
D: TRBD2
V: TRBV6-5
DNA: TGTGCCAGCAGATTAGCGGGGGGGAACACCGGGGAGCTGTTTTTT
CDR3: CASRLAGGNTGELFF

length: 15
size: .
J: TRBJ1-6
D: TRBD1
V: TRBV2
DNA: TGTGCCAGCAGTCGGGACAGTGGTGGAAATTCACCCCTCCACTTT
CDR3: CASSRDSGGNSPLHF

length: 14
size: .
J: TRBJ1-4
D: .
V: TRBV28
DNA: TGTGCCAGCAGTGCAGGGGCTGATAGCGAAAAACTGTTTTTT
CDR3: CASSAGADSEKLFF

length: 15
size: .
J: TRBJ1-2
D: TRBD1
V: TRBV7-2
DNA: TGTGCCAGCAGCTCGTCAGGGGGCGCCGGGGATGGCTACACCTTC
CDR3: CASSSSGGAGDGYTF

length: 14
size: few
J: TRBJ1-5
D: .
V: TRBV7-9
DNA: TGTGCCAGCAGCTTTGGGGGGTTGAATCAGCCCCAGCATTTT
CDR3: CASSFGGLNQPQHF

length: 13
size: .
J: TRBJ1-2
D: .
V: TRBV9
DNA: TGTGCCAGCAGCGTGGAGGGCAACTATGGCTACACCTTC
CDR3: CASSVEGNYGYTF

length: 16
size: .
J: TRBJ2-1
D: .
V: TRBV6-6
DNA: TGTGCCAGCAGTTACTCAGGACTGGTTGGGATCAATGAGCAGTTCTTC
CDR3: CASSYSGLVGINEQFF

length: 14
size: .
J: TRBJ1-2
D: .
V: TRBV29-1
DNA: TGCAGCGTTGAGGAGGGTTTCCTACGCTATGGCTACACCTTC
CDR3: CSVEEGFLRYGYTF

length: 17
size: once
J: TRBJ1-1
D: TRBD1
V: TRBV7-9
DNA: TGTGCCAGCAGCCACCGGACAGGGCCAGGGATGAACACTGAAGCTTTCTTT
CDR3: CASSHRTGPGMNTEAFF

length: 13
size: .
J: TRBJ1-2
D: .
V: TRBV7-6
DNA: TGTGCCAGCAGCTTACAGTTTGACTATGGCTACACCTTC
CDR3: CASSLQFDYGYTF

length: 15
size: .
J: TRBJ1-2
D: TRBD1
V: TRBV2
DNA: TGTGCCAGCAGTGAAAATGGACAGGGGTACTATGGCTACACCTTC
CDR3: CASSENGQGYYGYTF

length: 15
size: .
J: TRBJ2-3
D: .
V: TRBV5-1
DNA: TGCGCCAGCAGCGAGCTGGACAGAAACACAGATACGCAGTATTTT
CDR3: CASSELDRNTDTQYF

length: 16
size: .
J: TRBJ1-1
D: .
V: TRBV27
DNA: TGTGCCAGCACCTCCCAGGGGCCAACTATGAACACTGAAGCTTTCTTT
CDR3: CASTSQGPTMNTEAFF

length: 16
size: .
J: TRBJ2-2
D: TRBD1
V: TRBV13
DNA: TGTGCCAGCAGCTTAAGACAGGGACGGGGCACCGGGGAGCTGTTTTTT
CDR3: CASSLRQGRGTGELFF

length: 15
size: .
J: TRBJ1-5
D: TRBD1
V: TRBV7-2
DNA: TGTGCCAGCAGCCTCCTCGGGACAGGGAATCAGCCCCAGCATTTT
CDR3: CASSLLGTGNQPQHF

length: 13
size: .
J: TRBJ2-1
D: .
V: TRBV7-8
DNA: TGTGCCAGCAGCCAGGGACTGAACAATGAGCAGTTCTTC
CDR3: CASSQGLNNEQFF

length: 14
size: .
J: TRBJ2-2
D: TRBD1
V: TRBV27
DNA: TGTGCCAGCAGCTGGACAGGGAACACCGGGGAGCTGTTTTTT
CDR3: CASSWTGNTGELFF

length: 14
size: .
J: TRBJ2-3
D: TRBD1
V: TRBV28
DNA: TGTGCCAGCTATGGCAGGGGGACGGGGGATACGCAGTATTTT
CDR3: CASYGRGTGDTQYF

length: 16
size: .
J: TRBJ2-6
D: TRBD2
V: TRBV5-1
DNA: TGCGCCAGCAGAACTAGCGGGGGATCTGGGGCCAACGTCCTGACTTTC
CDR3: CASRTSGGSGANVLTF